This is a list of T cell receptor beta chains from one sample in a study of memory B cells and T cells in multiple sclerosis. The antigens for these receptors are not known. Some clones are missing from TCRdb's copy, which holds only in-frame ones; the method was immunoSEQ multiplex PCR. The table includes over 35,000 clones, approximately 80% detected once. The sequenced material came from PBMCs from blood kept in culture. These receptors all come from a human donor with multiple sclerosis. The CDR3 runs from the conserved cysteine through the conserved F or W. A D gene is named only where the DNA matches it firmly. Not every row has a clone size; where given, it reads once, few, many or a size class.

J	V	size	D	CDR3	DNA
TRBJ1-6	TRBV7-2	medium-sized	.	CASSLVGGVGSPLHF	TGTGCCAGCAGCTTAGTGGGGGGAGTGGGATCACCCCTCCACTTT
TRBJ2-2	TRBV19	.	.	CASSIGLRLTGELFF	TGTGCCAGTAGTATAGGGCTCAGGCTCACCGGGGAGCTGTTTTTT
TRBJ2-7	TRBV27	.	.	CASSQGYSYEQYF	TGTGCCAGCAGCCAGGGGTACTCCTACGAGCAGTACTTC
TRBJ2-6	TRBV19	.	.	CASNTASGANVLTF	TGTGCCAGTAATACAGCGTCTGGGGCCAACGTCCTGACTTTC
TRBJ1-1	TRBV19	.	.	CASRGGSPEAFF	TGTGCCAGTAGAGGTGGAAGTCCTGAAGCTTTCTTT
TRBJ1-2	TRBV20-1	few	.	CSDRRYDGYTF	TGCAGTGACAGGAGGTATGATGGCTACACCTTC
TRBJ2-1	TRBV6-1	once	.	CASSELAGAPYNEQFF	TGTGCCAGCAGTGAATTGGCGGGGGCGCCCTACAATGAGCAGTTCTTC
TRBJ1-2	TRBV5-1	.	.	CASSFSPSSFYGYTF	TGCGCCAGCAGCTTCAGCCCCAGCTCCTTCTATGGCTACACCTTC
TRBJ1-2	TRBV19	.	.	CASSIQGRYGYTF	TGTGCCAGTAGTATTCAGGGTCGGTATGGCTACACCTTC
TRBJ1-5	TRBV2	.	TRBD1	CASSEGTGPQPQHF	TGTGCCAGCAGTGAAGGGACAGGGCCTCAGCCCCAGCATTTT
TRBJ1-2	TRBV5-5	.	.	CASTYVILTGTTYGYTF	TGTGCCAGCACCTATGTGATACTTACGGGAACTACCTATGGCTACACCTTC
TRBJ2-7	TRBV11-3	.	.	CASSLDRWSDEQYF	TGTGCCAGCAGCTTAGACAGGTGGAGCGACGAGCAGTACTTC
TRBJ1-6	TRBV6-6	.	TRBD1	CASSPPTGVSPLHF	TGTGCCAGCAGCCCCCCGACAGGGGTCTCACCCCTCCACTTT
TRBJ2-3	TRBV6-5	.	.	CVTDGGSADTQYF	TGTGTCACGGACGGGGGTAGTGCAGATACGCAGTATTTT
TRBJ1-1	TRBV15	.	.	CATSSPAWGLEAFF	TGTGCCACCAGCTCGCCCGCCTGGGGGCTTGAAGCTTTCTTT
TRBJ1-4	TRBV4-3	.	.	CASSQDPEEKLFF	TGCGCCAGCAGCCAAGATCCCGAAGAAAAACTGTTTTTT
TRBJ2-7	TRBV6-5	.	.	CASSYGTGNRYEQYF	TGTGCCAGCAGTTACGGAACAGGGAATCGGTACGAGCAGTACTTC
TRBJ2-3	TRBV4-1	.	.	CASSQDQPRGATQYF	TGCGCCAGCAGCCAAGATCAGCCCAGGGGCGCTACGCAGTATTTT
TRBJ1-4	TRBV7-3	.	.	CASSCLWGIEKLFF	TGTGCCAGCAGCTGCCTCTGGGGGATAGAAAAACTGTTTTTT
TRBJ1-5	TRBV28	once	.	CASSFYRVASNQPQHF	TGTGCCAGCAGTTTCTACAGGGTTGCGTCGAATCAGCCCCAGCATTTT
TRBJ1-5	TRBV5-8	.	.	CASSLFGLGQPQHF	TGTGCCAGCAGCTTGTTCGGGCTGGGTCAGCCCCAGCATTTT
TRBJ1-3	TRBV5-1	.	.	CASSPLEVSSGNTIYF	TGCGCCAGCAGCCCCTTGGAGGTTAGCTCTGGAAACACCATATATTTT
TRBJ1-2	TRBV6-1	few	.	CASSRAPEGYTF	TGTGCCAGCAGTCGGGCCCCGGAGGGCTACACCTTC
TRBJ2-5	TRBV29-1	.	TRBD1	CSVDGTGEETQYF	TGCAGCGTTGATGGGACAGGGGAAGAGACCCAGTACTTC
TRBJ2-2	TRBV19	.	.	CASSIVNRAGELFF	TGTGCCAGTAGTATAGTAAACAGGGCCGGGGAGCTGTTTTTT
TRBJ2-1	TRBV19	.	.	CASRRTVSSYNEQFF	TGTGCCAGTAGGCGGACCGTTAGCTCCTACAATGAGCAGTTCTTC
TRBJ2-7	TRBV4-3	.	.	CASSQDRGPSYEQYF	TGCGCCAGCAGCCAAGATCGGGGGCCCTCCTACGAGCAGTACTTC
TRBJ1-1	TRBV6-4	.	.	CASGKDSNTEAFF	TGTGCCAGCGGGAAGGACAGCAACACTGAAGCTTTCTTT
TRBJ1-2	TRBV5-1	.	.	CASSPEGTYYGYTF	TGCGCCAGCAGCCCCGAAGGGACCTACTATGGCTACACCTTC
TRBJ1-1	TRBV27	.	.	CASSPRGSHTEAFF	TGTGCCAGCAGTCCCCGGGGATCCCACACTGAAGCTTTCTTT
TRBJ1-2	TRBV2	.	.	CASSGGRIYGYTF	TGTGCCAGCAGTGGGGGACGCATCTATGGCTACACCTTC
TRBJ2-5	TRBV2	.	.	CASSEGSQETQYF	TGTGCCAGCAGTGAGGGATCCCAAGAGACCCAGTACTTC
TRBJ1-5	TRBV19	once	TRBD1	CASRQGTSNQPQHF	TGTGCCAGTCGACAGGGAACAAGCAATCAGCCCCAGCATTTT
TRBJ1-5	TRBV29-1	.	.	CSVSKGGRNQPQHF	TGCAGCGTCAGTAAGGGGGGAAGGAATCAGCCCCAGCATTTT
TRBJ2-1	TRBV5-5	once	TRBD1	CASSQQDRVWGNEQFF	TGTGCCAGCAGTCAACAAGACAGGGTGTGGGGCAATGAGCAGTTCTTC
TRBJ1-4	TRBV6-4	.	.	CASGYLRGSYFEKLFF	TGTGCCAGCGGCTACCTTCGAGGGAGTTATTTTGAAAAACTGTTTTTT
TRBJ1-1	TRBV29-1	once	.	CSVRLNTEAFF	TGCAGCGTGAGGTTGAACACTGAAGCTTTCTTT
TRBJ1-1	TRBV9	.	.	CASSVAGVNTEAFF	TGTGCCAGCAGCGTAGCTGGCGTCAACACTGAAGCTTTCTTT